The 17 T cell receptor beta chains listed next were all sequenced from one sample in a study of T cells in Graves' hyperthyroidism and ophthalmopathy. Researchers amplified the TCR beta CDR3 regions from RNA transcripts. The HTBI set primed first-round TCR CDR3 RT-PCR. TCRdb used MiXCR to reprocess the multiplex PCR reads, holding one entry per CDR3 protein. The sample includes 450,000 to 700,000 distinct CDR3 sequences, 46% of them seen just once. Sequenced input: peripheral blood or thyroid tissue (not recorded which). The receptors derive from a young woman with Graves' hyperthyroidism.

This chain joins TRBV5-4 and TRBJ1-2; no firm D call. The CDR3 loop spans 14 amino acids. Trimming took off 3 bases at V and 3 bases at J, with 12 bases between the two ends. The V gene's germline CDR1 is SGHNT and CDR2 YYREEE (reference sequence). CDR3 protein: CASSSRVADYGYTF. The CDR3 DNA sequence: TGTGCCAGCAGCTCGAGGGTAGCGGACTATGGCTACACCTTC.

This clonotype appeared many times. J is TRBJ2-6 and V is TRBV29-1, with D possibly TRBD2 on 5 matching bases. V was clipped by 0 bases and J by 0 bases, with 9 bases between them. This CDR3 comprises 16 residues. Germline lookup yields CDR1 SQVTM and CDR2 ANQGSEA. The CDR3 sequence is CSVEESGFSGANVLTF. The CDR3 nucleotides read TGCAGCGTTGAAGAGAGCGGATTCTCTGGGGCCAACGTCCTGACTTTC.

With regard to this clonotype: This may stem from a read error, because a much larger clone lies one nucleotide away. The chain is built from TRBV7-9 and TRBJ2-7; TRBD1 matches 8 bases. CDR1 and CDR2 (germline): SEHNR, FQNEAQ (reference sequence). CDR3 length equals 16 residues. With 1 base clipped from V and 2 bases from J, the junction kept 7 bases outside the gene matches. The CDR3 loop is CASSLGSPGGPYEQYF. Written as DNA, the CDR3 is TGTGCCAGCAGCTTAGGGTCGCCAGGGGGCCCCTACGAGCAGTACTTC.

This clonotype was observed a handful of times. The CDR3: CASSEGDGTGPGNTIYF. CDR3 sequence (DNA): TGTGCCAGCAGTGAAGGGGATGGGACAGGGCCTGGAAACACCATATATTTT. The chain links TRBV6-6 to TRBJ1-3, with TRBD1 identical over 9 bases. The CDR3 runs to 17 residues. Germline CDR1 and CDR2: MNHNY and SVGAGI (reference sequence). Trimming took 5 bases from V and 2 from J; bases not matched to a gene: 10.

This clonotype was observed many times. The chain recombines TRBV6-5 with TRBJ2-6; the D call may be TRBD1 or TRBD2 (5 bases each). The CDR3 contains 14 residues. V lost 8 bases to trimming and J lost 4 bases, with 12 bases between them. CDR1 MNHEY and CDR2 SVGAGI come from the germline V gene. CDR3 sequence reads: CASGGTAGANVLTF. In DNA form, the CDR3 reads TGTGCCAGCGGGGGAACCGCCGGGGCCAACGTCCTGACTTTC.

A few counts support this clonotype. This chain connects TRBV10-3 to TRBJ2-3, with 9 bases aligning to TRBD2. The CDR3 sequence is 18 residues long. The germline V gene encodes CDR1 ENHRY and CDR2 SYGVKD. V was clipped by 0 bases and J by 3 bases; unmatched bases: 10. CDR3 nucleotides: TGTGCCATCAGTGAGTCGGATGTAGCGGGAGACTTTACAGATACGCAGTATTTT. Its translation: CAISESDVAGDFTDTQYF.

CDR3 bases: TGCAGTGCCAGCAGTCAGCTTGCCGGCTTTAACTATGGCTACACCTTC. Its protein product is CSASSQLAGFNYGYTF. The rearrangement joins TRBV20-1 to TRBJ1-2; unclear D gene. V was pared by 6 bases and J by 1 base, with 21 bases between. This CDR3 contains 16 residues. Germline-derived CDR1 and CDR2 are DFQATT and SNEGSKA (reference sequence).

Ten or more counts support this clonotype. The CDR3, as DNA: TGTGCCAGCAGCTCCGAGGTTGGGTTTAGCTACGAGCAGTACTTC. It codes for CASSSEVGFSYEQYF. The rearrangement joins TRBV7-8 to TRBJ2-7; D is ambiguous. CDR1 and CDR2 from the germline V gene are SGHVS and FQNEAQ. This CDR3 region has 15 residues. V was cut by 4 bases and J by 3 bases, with 16 bases left in between.

This clonotype was picked up a small number of times. The rearrangement links TRBV7-3 to TRBJ2-7; possibly TRBD1 for D (5 bases). The germline V gene encodes CDR1 SGHTA and CDR2 FQGTGA. The CDR3 contains 12 residues. The V end lost 5 bases, the J end lost 7 bases, and 12 bases lay between the germline ends. CDR3 protein: CASSAQGNEQYF. CDR3 DNA: TGTGCCAGCAGCGCGCAGGGTAATGAGCAGTACTTC.

This clonotype has ten or more counts. The gene calls are TRBV6-2 or TRBV6-3 and TRBJ2-7, with D possibly TRBD2 on 6 matching bases. CDR1 and CDR2 from the germline V gene are MNHEY and SVGEGT. The CDR3 is 14 residues long. V was trimmed by 7 bases and J by 4 bases, leaving 17 bases between them. CDR3 DNA: TGTGCCAGCAAAGAGGGAGGAGGCAGATACGAGCAGTACTTC. Translated: CASKEGGGRYEQYF.

This clonotype was counted many times. The genes are TRBV5-1 and TRBJ2-7; 9 nucleotides line up with TRBD2. After removal of 1 base from V and 5 bases from J, the junction contained 7 bases not matched to a gene. This CDR3 is 15 amino acids long. In germline, CDR1 is SGHRS, CDR2 YFSETQ. As DNA, the CDR3 is TGCGCCAGCAGCTTGCGAGGACTAGCGCCCGACGAGCAGTACTTC. It translates to CASSLRGLAPDEQYF.

This chain links TRBV24-1 with TRBJ2-2, with 7 nucleotides matching TRBD2. After removal of 6 bases from V and 4 bases from J, the junction contained 10 bases not matched to a gene. The CDR3 has 16 amino acids. Germline V gene lookup returns CDR1 KGHDR and CDR2 SFDVKD. The CDR3 nucleotides read TGTGCCACCAGTAGTAGCGGGCCCCGGTGCACCGGGGAGCTGTTTTTT. It codes for CATSSSGPRCTGELFF.

The chain couples TRBV7-2 to TRBJ2-7; 8 bases align to TRBD2. The J call may be wrong; the DNA end is better matched by TRBJ2-1. This CDR3 has 16 residues. Germline values: CDR1 SGHTA, CDR2 FQGNSA. For the CDR3, the DNA is TGTGCCAGCAGCTTAGCTACCGGACTAGCCATCAATGAGCAGTTCTTC. Its protein product is CASSLATGLAINEQFF.

The chain couples TRBV7-9 to TRBJ1-2; D unresolved. CDR1 is SEHNR and CDR2 is FQNEAQ in the germline V gene (reference sequence). This CDR3 region has 13 residues. The V gene lost 0 bases and the J gene lost 4 bases, with 6 bases spanning the gap. DNA of the CDR3: TGTGCCAGCAGCTTAGCTTCGCGCTATGGCTACACCTTC. Residues: CASSLASRYGYTF.

As concerns this clonotype: An end of the junction does not agree with germline; a read error may underlie this. The J gene is TRBJ1-4, the V gene TRBV7-2; unclear D gene. CDR1 and CDR2 (germline): SGHTA, FQGNSA. CDR3 length: 14 amino acids. The CDR3 nucleotides are TGTGCCAGCAGCTTAACGGCGGTCGGTGAAAGACTGTTTTTT. Amino acids: CASSLTAVGERLFF.

V and J are TRBV19 and TRBJ1-1; D might be TRBD1 (6 bases). V shed 7 bases and J shed 8 bases, with 20 bases lying between them. There are 14 residues in the CDR3. Germline lookup yields CDR1 LNHDA and CDR2 SQIVND (reference sequence). CDR3 region: CASKGSGRGVEAFF. CDR3 in DNA: TGTGCCAGTAAGGGAAGCGGGAGGGGGGTAGAAGCTTTCTTT.

This clonotype was observed many times. The chain couples TRBV5-1 to TRBJ2-6, with unresolved D. The CDR3 is made up of 15 amino acids. The germline CDR1 and CDR2 sequences are SGHRS and YFSETQ. With 2 bases removed from V and 1 base from J, the gap between germline ends came to 7 bases. In DNA form, the CDR3 reads TGCGCCAGCAGCTTAACGGAATCTGGGGCCAACGTCCTGACTTTC. It translates to CASSLTESGANVLTF.